This is a list of T cell receptor beta chains from one sample in a study of T-cell reconstitution after alpha-beta-depleted transplantation in children. TCRdb redid the calling of the PCR reads with MiXCR, one entry per CDR3 protein. The repertoire holds roughly 500,000 distinct CDR3 sequences, with approximately 10% as singletons. The sequencing here drew on PBMCs, taken before TCRalphabeta/CD19-depleted stem cell transplant. All receptors derive from a child aged 2 to 10 with inherited bone marrow failure, due to receive a stem cell transplant. The CDR3 runs from the conserved cysteine through the conserved F or W. Each record gives: J gene, V gene, clone size, D gene, CDR3 DNA, CDR3 protein. D genes are given only for firm matches. Clone size, where shown, is once, few, many, or a class for clones that have expanded.

J gene: TRBJ2-7; V gene: TRBV20-1; clone size: few; D gene: -; CDR3 DNA: TGCAGTGCTAGTATCGTGGCGAGCTCCTACGAGCAGTACTTC; CDR3 protein: CSASIVASSYEQYF
J gene: TRBJ1-6; V gene: TRBV7-8; clone size: many; D gene: -; CDR3 DNA: TGTGCCAGCAGCTTGGGAGGGGTTTCACCCCTCCACTTT; CDR3 protein: CASSLGGVSPLHF
J gene: TRBJ2-1; V gene: TRBV6-2/TRBV6-3; clone size: few; D gene: TRBD2; CDR3 DNA: TGTGCCAGCAGTTACTCACCAGCGGGAGTCCGAAATGAGCAGTTCTTC; CDR3 protein: CASSYSPAGVRNEQFF
J gene: TRBJ2-3; V gene: TRBV20-1; clone size: -; D gene: TRBD2; CDR3 DNA: TGCAGTGCGCTTCTAGCGGGAGGCCGCTTAGATACGCAGTATTTT; CDR3 protein: CSALLAGGRLDTQYF
J gene: TRBJ2-7; V gene: TRBV4-2; clone size: many; D gene: -; CDR3 DNA: TGTGCCAGCAGCCACCCAGGGTACGAGCAGTACTTC; CDR3 protein: CASSHPGYEQYF
J gene: TRBJ2-2; V gene: TRBV25-1; clone size: many; D gene: TRBD2; CDR3 DNA: TGTGCCAGCAGCGAGACGGGAGGGGCTGCCGGGGAGCTGTTTTTT; CDR3 protein: CASSETGGAAGELFF
J gene: TRBJ2-7; V gene: TRBV28; clone size: -; D gene: TRBD2; CDR3 DNA: TGTGCCAGCAGTTTTTCCTTTGGGACTAGTAGGGCCTACGAGCAGTACTTC; CDR3 protein: CASSFSFGTSRAYEQYF
J gene: TRBJ1-1; V gene: TRBV12-3/TRBV12-4; clone size: few; D gene: TRBD1; CDR3 DNA: TGTGCCAGCAGTTTTCCGTGGACAGGGCCCGGTGACACTGAAGCTTTCTTT; CDR3 protein: CASSFPWTGPGDTEAFF
J gene: TRBJ1-2; V gene: TRBV20-1; clone size: -; D gene: -; CDR3 DNA: TGCAGTGCTAGAGTGATCGCCCCGAACTATGGCTACACCTTC; CDR3 protein: CSARVIAPNYGYTF
J gene: TRBJ2-1; V gene: TRBV7-2; clone size: many; D gene: -; CDR3 DNA: TGTGCCAGCAGCCCAGCACCCGCAATGAAGCAGTTCTTC; CDR3 protein: CASSPAPAMKQFF
J gene: TRBJ2-3; V gene: TRBV12-3/TRBV12-4; clone size: many; D gene: TRBD2; CDR3 DNA: TGTGCCAGCAGGGCCTCTAGCGGGAGGACAGATACGCAGTATTTT; CDR3 protein: CASRASSGRTDTQYF
J gene: TRBJ2-6; V gene: TRBV27; clone size: many; D gene: TRBD1; CDR3 DNA: TGTGCCAGCAGTTCGCGACAGGGTCACTCTGGGGCCAACGTCCTGACTTTC; CDR3 protein: CASSSRQGHSGANVLTF
J gene: TRBJ2-1; V gene: TRBV19; clone size: many; D gene: -; CDR3 DNA: TGTGCCAGTAGTGAGTGGGCCAGTAATAATGAGCAGTTCTTC; CDR3 protein: CASSEWASNNEQFF
J gene: TRBJ2-6; V gene: TRBV5-1; clone size: -; D gene: -; CDR3 DNA: TGCGCCAGCAGCTTGACCACTGCAATGGGGGCCAACGTCCTGACTTTC; CDR3 protein: CASSLTTAMGANVLTF
J gene: TRBJ2-7; V gene: TRBV12-3/TRBV12-4; clone size: few; D gene: -; CDR3 DNA: TGTGCCAGCAGTTTGGGGCCCGCCTGGGCAGGCGAGCAGTACTTC; CDR3 protein: CASSLGPAWAGEQYF
J gene: TRBJ2-3; V gene: TRBV20-1; clone size: many; D gene: -; CDR3 DNA: TGCAGTGCCACGCACACAGATACGCAGTATTTT; CDR3 protein: CSATHTDTQYF
J gene: TRBJ1-6; V gene: TRBV27; clone size: many; D gene: -; CDR3 DNA: TGTGCCAGCAGACCTGGAGGGGAGTATTCACCCCTCCACTTT; CDR3 protein: CASRPGGEYSPLHF
J gene: TRBJ2-5; V gene: TRBV30; clone size: many; D gene: -; CDR3 DNA: TGTGCCTGGGGGACGCCCCAAGAGACCCAGTACTTC; CDR3 protein: CAWGTPQETQYF
J gene: TRBJ1-1; V gene: TRBV7-9; clone size: few; D gene: -; CDR3 DNA: TGTGCCAGCAGCTATCCGAGAAGCAACACTGAAGCTTTCTTT; CDR3 protein: CASSYPRSNTEAFF
J gene: TRBJ2-7; V gene: TRBV4-1; clone size: many; D gene: TRBD2; CDR3 DNA: TGCGCCAGCAGCCAAGATCCACTAGCGGTCTCCCACGAGCAGTACTTC; CDR3 protein: CASSQDPLAVSHEQYF
J gene: TRBJ2-1; V gene: TRBV6-2/TRBV6-3; clone size: many; D gene: TRBD2; CDR3 DNA: TGTGCCAGCAGTCGACTAGCTTTGAATATTGTCAATGAGCAGTTCTTC; CDR3 protein: CASSRLALNIVNEQFF
J gene: TRBJ2-7; V gene: TRBV20-1; clone size: many; D gene: -; CDR3 DNA: TGCAGTGCAGGGACACACTACGAGCAGTACTTC; CDR3 protein: CSAGTHYEQYF
J gene: TRBJ2-2; V gene: TRBV28; clone size: many; D gene: -; CDR3 DNA: TGTGCCAGCAGTTTCCAGGGCGGAACCGGGGAGCTGTTTTTT; CDR3 protein: CASSFQGGTGELFF
J gene: TRBJ2-2; V gene: TRBV24-1; clone size: -; D gene: -; CDR3 DNA: TGTGCCACCAGTGATTCTTCAGAAACCGGGGAGCTGTTTTTT; CDR3 protein: CATSDSSETGELFF
J gene: TRBJ2-6; V gene: TRBV28; clone size: many; D gene: -; CDR3 DNA: TGTGCCAGCAGTTTTGGCGCCCCAGGCGTCCTGACTTTC; CDR3 protein: CASSFGAPGVLTF
J gene: TRBJ2-1; V gene: TRBV20-1; clone size: few; D gene: -; CDR3 DNA: TGCAGTGCTAGAGACGGGCAGCAATACAATGAGCAGTTCTTC; CDR3 protein: CSARDGQQYNEQFF
J gene: TRBJ2-7; V gene: TRBV20-1; clone size: few; D gene: -; CDR3 DNA: TGCAGTGCTAAGGCAGGAACCTACGAGCAGTACTTC; CDR3 protein: CSAKAGTYEQYF
J gene: TRBJ2-5; V gene: TRBV12-3/TRBV12-4; clone size: many; D gene: TRBD1; CDR3 DNA: TGTGCCAGCAGGCGGACAGGGGGCGGAGAGACCCAGTACTTC; CDR3 protein: CASRRTGGGETQYF
J gene: TRBJ1-2; V gene: TRBV6-5; clone size: -; D gene: -; CDR3 DNA: TGTGCCAGCAGTTTCACAGGCAGGGCAGGTGGCTACACCTTC; CDR3 protein: CASSFTGRAGGYTF
J gene: TRBJ1-6; V gene: TRBV20-1; clone size: many; D gene: -; CDR3 DNA: TGCAGTGCTAGAGACCTACAGAGCTCCTATAATTCACCCCTCCACTTT; CDR3 protein: CSARDLQSSYNSPLHF
J gene: TRBJ2-7; V gene: TRBV20-1; clone size: many; D gene: TRBD2; CDR3 DNA: TGCAGTGCTAGAGAGGAGCGCGGGAGGTCCTACGAGCAGTACTTC; CDR3 protein: CSAREERGRSYEQYF